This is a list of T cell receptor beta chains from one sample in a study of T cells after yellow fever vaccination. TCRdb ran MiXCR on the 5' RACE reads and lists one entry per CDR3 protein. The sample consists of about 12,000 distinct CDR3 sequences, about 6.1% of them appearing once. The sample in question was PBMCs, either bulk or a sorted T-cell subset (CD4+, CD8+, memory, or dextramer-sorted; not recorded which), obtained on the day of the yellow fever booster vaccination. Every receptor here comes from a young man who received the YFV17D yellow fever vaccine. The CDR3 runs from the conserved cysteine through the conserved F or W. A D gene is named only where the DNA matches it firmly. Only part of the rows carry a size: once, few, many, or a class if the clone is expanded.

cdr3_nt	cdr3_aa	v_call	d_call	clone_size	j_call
TGTGCCAGCAGCAGAAGACAGGGAAGAGGCTACACCTTC	CASSRRQGRGYTF	TRBV7-8	TRBD1	many	TRBJ1-2
TGTGCCAGCAACCAGGAAGCGAACAATGAGCAGTTCTTC	CASNQEANNEQFF	TRBV2	-	many	TRBJ2-1
TGTGCCACCAGCGCAAAATGGGACAGGGGGGGGAAGACCCAGTACTTC	CATSAKWDRGGKTQYF	TRBV15	TRBD1	medium-sized	TRBJ2-5
TGTGCCAGCAGCCCCGCTTGGGGGCGAACCGGGGAGCTGTTTTTT	CASSPAWGRTGELFF	TRBV11-2	-	-	TRBJ2-2
TGTGCCAGCAGCGTAGGAGGGGCGGAAAGCCAGTACTTC	CASSVGGAESQYF	TRBV9	-	many	TRBJ2-4
TGCAGCGTTGTGGTCTCCCTAGAGACCCAGTACTTC	CSVVVSLETQYF	TRBV29-1	-	medium-sized	TRBJ2-5
TGCAGCGTATCACTAGCGGCCACCGGGGAGCTGTTTTTT	CSVSLAATGELFF	TRBV29-1	TRBD2	medium-sized	TRBJ2-2
TGCAGTGCTAAGGGGGGACACCCGAACACTGAAGCTTTCTTT	CSAKGGHPNTEAFF	TRBV20-1	-	many	TRBJ1-1
TGTGCCAGGGAGGTGGCAGGGCGGACCGGGGAGCTGTTTTTT	CAREVAGRTGELFF	TRBV30	-	many	TRBJ2-2
TGCGCCAGCAGCCCCGGACTGGCGGACTACGAGCAGTACTTC	CASSPGLADYEQYF	TRBV5-1	-	many	TRBJ2-7